These 28 T cell receptor beta chains originate from one sample sequenced in a study of blood T cells in healthy people across ages (dated by TCRdb to 2014 to 2015). Libraries were constructed by 5' RACE. The reads were generated on an Illumina HiSeq 2500. A second PCR of roughly 6 to 11 cycles was run with a J-beta primer mix and a sample-barcoded 5' primer. TCRdb reanalyzed the raw reads on its own, using fastp at Q25 for trimming and MiXCR for clone calling, and kept in-frame beta chains. A single entry per CDR3 protein holds the most common genes and DNA from its merged rows. Within this sample are 1.2 million to 1.5 million distinct CDR3 sequences, with roughly 60% of them counted one time only. The ten largest account for 6.5% to 8.5% of the sample. Specimen: blood. The source is a man aged 18 to 30 in good health.

The chain combines TRBV7-2 with TRBJ1-4, with D perhaps matching TRBD1 (6 bases). This CDR3 is built from 14 residues. Germline CDR1 and CDR2: SGHTA and FQGNSA. The V gene lost 5 bases and the J gene lost 8 bases, with 15 bases spanning the gap. The DNA for the CDR3 is TGTGCCAGCAGCCTCACAGGGAACGGGGAAAAACTGTTTTTT. This encodes CASSLTGNGEKLFF.

The chain recombines TRBV2 with TRBJ2-1; D possibly corresponds to TRBD2 (6 bases). The germline V gene encodes CDR1 SNHLY and CDR2 FYNNEI. V was pared by 8 bases and J by 5 bases, with 22 bases between. This CDR3 is 16 amino acids long. The CDR3 sequence: CASCRAGPPSDNEQFF. The CDR3, as DNA: TGTGCCAGCTGCCGAGCGGGCCCCCCGAGCGACAATGAGCAGTTCTTC. Full variable domain (outside the CDR3, taken from reference TRBV2 and TRBJ2-1): EPEVTQTPSHQVTQMGQEVILRCVPISNHLYFYWYRQILGQKVEFLVSFYNNEISEKSEIFDDQFSVERPDGSNFTLKIRSTKLEDSAMYFCASCRAGPPSDNEQFFGPGTRLTVL.

This clonotype was detected a few times. The rearrangement joins TRBV28 to TRBJ2-3, with a possible D match to TRBD2 (5 bases). Trimming pared 7 bases from V and 0 bases from J, leaving 14 bases between. The CDR3 covers 15 residues. Germline values: CDR1 MDHEN, CDR2 SYDVKM. The CDR3 region is CASTQERWSTDTQYF. In nucleotides, the CDR3 is TGTGCCAGCACCCAAGAGCGGTGGAGCACAGATACGCAGTATTTT.

V usage is TRBV10-3 and J usage is TRBJ1-3, with TRBD1 as a possible D gene (6 bases). The germline V gene encodes CDR1 ENHRY and CDR2 SYGVKD. V lost 0 bases to trimming and J lost 1 base, with 13 bases between them. The CDR3 loop spans 17 amino acids. CDR3 residues: CAISESPVGTSGNTIYF. In nucleotides, the CDR3 is TGTGCCATCAGTGAGTCGCCGGTTGGGACATCTGGAAACACCATATATTTT.

The chain couples TRBV6-2 or TRBV6-3 to TRBJ2-7, with no clear D. Germline V gene sequence: CDR1 MNHEY, CDR2 SVGEGT. Trimming pared 1 base from V and 0 bases from J, leaving 4 bases between. This CDR3 is built from 13 residues. The DNA for the CDR3 is TGTGCCAGCAGTTACTTGGCCTCCTACGAGCAGTACTTC. Translated: CASSYLASYEQYF.

This clonotype was seen once. The chain carries TRBV4-3 and TRBJ2-7; D is possibly TRBD2 (5 bases). V lost 4 bases and J lost 5, with 15 bases in between. The CDR3 consists of 14 residues. CDR1 LGHNA and CDR2 YSLEER come from the germline V gene. CDR3 coding DNA: TGCGCCAGCAGCCCGGGGATCTCCTTTAACGAGCAGTACTTC. Protein product: CASSPGISFNEQYF.

This chain joins TRBV12-3 or TRBV12-4 and TRBJ2-5, with TRBD2 identical over 9 bases. The J call is uncertain, as TRBJ2-7 better fits the DNA end. This CDR3 spans 16 amino acids. CDR3 nucleotides: TGTGCCAGCAGTTTAGTGGCTAGCGGGACTAGAAACGAGCAGTACTTC. The encoded protein is CASSLVASGTRNEQYF.

The rearrangement links TRBV7-6 to TRBJ2-5, with D perhaps matching TRBD2 (5 bases). With the DNA end fitting TRBJ2-7 better, the J assignment may be wrong. CDR3 length: 12 amino acids. Germline-derived CDR1 and CDR2 are SGHVS and FNYEAQ. Here the CDR3 reads CASSLGECEQYF. The CDR3 coding sequence is TGTGCCAGCAGCTTAGGGGAGTGCGAGCAGTACTTC.

This clonotype was counted a few times. J is TRBJ2-7 and V is TRBV7-2; D is uncertain. Germline V gene data show CDR1 as SGHTA and CDR2 as FQGNSA. This CDR3 spans 14 amino acids. V was pared by 1 base and J by 1 base, with 8 bases between. CDR3 region: CASSLGRISYEQYF. The CDR3 coding sequence is TGTGCCAGCAGCTTAGGGCGGATATCCTACGAGCAGTACTTC.

This sequence joins TRBV15 and TRBJ2-7; 9 positions match TRBD1. The CDR3 extends over 15 amino acids. Germline assignment: CDR1 LNHNV and CDR2 YYDKDF (reference sequence). V was clipped by 6 bases and J by 4 bases; unmatched bases: 10. CDR3 amino acids: CATRLEPGQGYEQYF. The CDR3, as DNA: TGTGCCACCAGACTTGAACCGGGACAGGGATACGAGCAGTACTTC.

The chain carries TRBV28 and TRBJ1-4; D uncertain. This CDR3 comprises 14 residues. Deletions cut 7 bases from V and 0 bases from J, with 9 bases between. Germline CDR1 is MDHEN and CDR2 is SYDVKM. CDR3 coding DNA: TGTGCCAGCAACACGGGTGCAACTAATGAAAAACTGTTTTTT. Translated: CASNTGATNEKLFF.

The chain uses TRBV3-1 and TRBJ2-4; TRBD1 agrees at 7 bases. The closer fit of TRBJ2-7 to the DNA end suggests the J call may be wrong. The CDR3 is 16 residues long. Germline lookup yields CDR1 LGHDT and CDR2 YNNKEL (reference sequence). In nucleotides, the CDR3 is TGTGCCAGCAGCCGACAGGGCCCCCAGTTGGTTGACGAGCAGTACTTC. This sequence encodes CASSRQGPQLVDEQYF.

The chain couples TRBV11-2 to TRBJ2-1; 12 bases align to TRBD1. CDR1 SGHAT and CDR2 FQNNGV come from the germline V gene. J was trimmed by 6 bases and V by 1 base; bases with no gene match: 4. There are 16 residues in the CDR3. CDR3 protein: CASSLVGGQGANEQFF. CDR3 bases: TGTGCCAGCAGCTTAGTCGGGGGACAGGGGGCCAATGAGCAGTTCTTC.

This sequence joins TRBV12-3 or TRBV12-4 and TRBJ1-1; no clear D. V shed 3 bases and J shed 2 bases, with 10 bases lying between them. The CDR3 length is 14 residues. CDR3 sequence reads: CASSFVSPNTEAFF. CDR3 nucleotides: TGTGCCAGCAGTTTCGTAAGCCCTAACACTGAAGCTTTCTTT.

This clonotype came up a few times. V and J are TRBV7-9 and TRBJ2-4; 9 bases line up with TRBD1. Germline V CDR1 and CDR2: SEHNR, FQNEAQ (reference sequence). The length of the CDR3 is 13 residues. V dropped 3 bases and J dropped 7; count of bases not matched to a gene: 1. CDR3 residues: CASSLGTGNIQYF. The CDR3 DNA reads TGTGCCAGCAGCTTGGGGACAGGGAACATTCAGTACTTC.

This rearrangement joins TRBV10-3 to TRBJ1-3; 10 positions agree with TRBD1. CDR3 size: 14 residues. The V segment lost 6 bases and the J segment 5 bases; nucleotides outside the gene matches: 4. CDR1 is ENHRY and CDR2 is SYGVKD in the germline V gene. The chain's CDR3 is CAISSTGGRNTIYF. The CDR3 DNA sequence: TGTGCCATCAGCTCGACAGGGGGCAGAAACACCATATATTTT.

Concerning this clonotype: The junction departs from germline at one end; a sequencing error may be responsible. J is TRBJ1-2 and V is TRBV11-2; D is unresolved. CDR3 length: 17 amino acids. Germline V gives CDR1 SGHAT, CDR2 FQNNGV. CDR3: CAGSLENFGLLSSGYTF. As DNA, the CDR3 is TGTGCCGGCAGCTTAGAAAATTTTGGGCTGCTATCTAGTGGCTACACCTTC.

The V and J genes are TRBV7-2 and TRBJ2-1; D is unresolved. The germline gives CDR1 SGHTA, CDR2 FQGNSA. The ends were cut back, 6 bases at V and 4 bases at J, with 10 bases in the middle. The CDR3 extends over 13 amino acids. CDR3 nucleotide sequence: TGTGCCAGCAGACCTGGGCCATACAATGAGCAGTTCTTC. Protein product: CASRPGPYNEQFF.

The chain employs TRBV20-1 and TRBJ2-3; D might be TRBD2 (5 bases). Trimming left V 6 bases short and J 2 bases short, with 15 bases between. Per germline, CDR1 DFQATT and CDR2 SNEGSKA (reference sequence). This CDR3 is 14 amino acids long. The chain's CDR3 is CSATGLALTDTQYF. The CDR3 DNA follows: TGCAGTGCGACTGGCCTAGCCCTCACAGATACGCAGTATTTT.

The chain links TRBV27 to TRBJ2-1; TRBD1 or TRBD2 may be the D gene (5 bases each). V lost 8 bases to trimming and J lost 1 base, with 15 bases between them. Germline V lookup: CDR1 MNHEY, CDR2 SMNVEV (reference sequence). This CDR3 is built from 15 residues. The CDR3 coding sequence is TGTGCCAGCCTCAGGGACCGAAATTCCTACAATGAGCAGTTCTTC. Translated: CASLRDRNSYNEQFF.

This chain links TRBV4-3 with TRBJ2-3; D could derive from TRBD1 or TRBD2 (5 bases each). Germline CDR1 and CDR2: LGHNA and YSLEER. V was trimmed by 1 base and J by 6 bases, leaving 11 bases between them. The CDR3 has 14 amino acids. The CDR3 DNA follows: TGCGCCAGCAGCCAAGCTCGGGGCGGGGATACGCAGTATTTT. This gives the protein CASSQARGGDTQYF.

This clonotype turned up a few times. The genes are TRBV27 and TRBJ1-5; 10 bases are shared with TRBD1. The junction had 7 bases not matched to a gene; V was cut back by 5 bases and J by 9 bases. Germline CDR1 MNHEY, CDR2 SMNVEV (reference sequence). The CDR3 is made up of 14 amino acids. CDR3 amino acids: CASSPGQGLGPQHF. DNA of the CDR3: TGTGCCAGCAGTCCGGGACAGGGGCTTGGGCCCCAGCATTTT.

The rearrangement uses TRBV3-1 and TRBJ2-6; possibly TRBD1 for D (5 bases). The CDR3 length is 18 residues. Trimming pared 4 bases from V and 2 bases from J, leaving 18 bases between. Germline CDR1 reads LGHDT; CDR2 reads YNNKEL (reference sequence). CDR3 bases: TGTGCCAGCAGCCCGGTGGAAGGGGTCGGTACTGGGGCCAACGTCCTGACTTTC. It translates to CASSPVEGVGTGANVLTF.

The chain recombines TRBV4-1 with TRBJ2-6, with TRBD1 identical over 7 bases. V trimming: 3 bases; J trimming: 0 bases; junction bases outside the gene matches: 8. The germline V gene has CDR1 MGHRA and CDR2 YSYEKL. CDR3 length equals 18 residues. This CDR3 is CASSQTGYLSSGANVLTF. DNA for the CDR3: TGCGCCAGCAGCCAGACAGGGTACCTCTCCTCTGGGGCCAACGTCCTGACTTTC.

The chain uses TRBV5-1 and TRBJ1-2; 8 positions match TRBD1. V shed 5 bases and J 1 base; nucleotides not matched to a gene: 16. There are 18 residues in the CDR3. Germline V lookup: CDR1 SGHRS, CDR2 YFSETQ. The CDR3 protein is CASRYHNLGQGYNYGYTF. The CDR3 DNA reads TGCGCCAGCAGGTATCACAATCTCGGACAGGGATATAACTATGGCTACACCTTC.

The chain joins TRBV20-1 to TRBJ2-7; 11 bases line up with TRBD2. Germline CDR1 DFQATT, CDR2 SNEGSKA (reference sequence). The V gene end was trimmed by 5 bases and the J gene end by 6 bases; junction bases not matched to a gene: 9. The CDR3 covers 14 residues. The CDR3 loop reads CSARTTSGVTEQYF. DNA of the CDR3: TGCAGTGCTCGGACGACTAGCGGGGTCACCGAGCAGTACTTC.

This clonotype occurred a few times. The rearrangement links TRBV10-3 to TRBJ1-2; 9 bases line up with TRBD1. The CDR3 is made up of 15 amino acids. The V gene end was trimmed by 6 bases and the J gene end by 1 base; junction bases not matched to a gene: 6. Germline CDR1 reads ENHRY; CDR2 reads SYGVKD. The CDR3, as DNA: TGTGCCATCAGAGCCGGACAGGGGATTAACTATGGCTACACCTTC. Amino acids: CAIRAGQGINYGYTF.

This clonotype was found once. One junction end disagrees with the germline gene, perhaps due to a read error. CDR3 region: CASSALRADAQYF. CDR3 sequence (DNA): TGTGCCAGCAGTGCCCTACGGGCAGATGCGCAGTATTTT. The rearrangement links TRBV12-3 or TRBV12-4 to TRBJ2-3; D gene unclear. The CDR3 sequence is 13 residues long.